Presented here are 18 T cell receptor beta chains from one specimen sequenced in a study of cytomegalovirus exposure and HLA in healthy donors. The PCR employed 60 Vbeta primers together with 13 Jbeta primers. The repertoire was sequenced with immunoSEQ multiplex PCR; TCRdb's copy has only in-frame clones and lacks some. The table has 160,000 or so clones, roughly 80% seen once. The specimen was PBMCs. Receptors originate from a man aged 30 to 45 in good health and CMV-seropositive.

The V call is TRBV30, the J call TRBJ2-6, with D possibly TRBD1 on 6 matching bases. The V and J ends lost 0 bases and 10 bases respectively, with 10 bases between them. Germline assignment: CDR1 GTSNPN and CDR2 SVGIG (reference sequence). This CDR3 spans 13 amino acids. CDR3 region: CAWSVDRKNVLTF. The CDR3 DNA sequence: TGTGCCTGGAGTGTCGACAGGAAGAACGTCCTGACTTTC. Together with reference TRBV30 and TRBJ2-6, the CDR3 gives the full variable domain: SQTIHQWPATLVQPVGSPLSLECTVEGTSNPNLYWYRQAAGRGLQLLFYSVGIGQISSEVPQNLSASRPQDRQFILSSKKLLLSDSGFYLCAWSVDRKNVLTFGAGSRLTVL.

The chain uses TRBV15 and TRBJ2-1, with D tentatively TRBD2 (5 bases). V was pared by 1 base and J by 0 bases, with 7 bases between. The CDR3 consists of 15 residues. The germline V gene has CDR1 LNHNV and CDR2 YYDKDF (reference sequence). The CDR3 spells CATSRAGSSYNEQFF. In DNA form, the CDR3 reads TGTGCCACCAGCAGAGCGGGGAGCTCCTACAATGAGCAGTTCTTC.

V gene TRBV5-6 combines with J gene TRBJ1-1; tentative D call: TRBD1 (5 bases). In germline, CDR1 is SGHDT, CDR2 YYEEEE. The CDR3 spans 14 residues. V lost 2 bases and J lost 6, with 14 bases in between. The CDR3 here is CASSFQGVFPEAFF. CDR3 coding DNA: TGTGCCAGCAGCTTTCAAGGGGTATTCCCTGAAGCTTTCTTT.

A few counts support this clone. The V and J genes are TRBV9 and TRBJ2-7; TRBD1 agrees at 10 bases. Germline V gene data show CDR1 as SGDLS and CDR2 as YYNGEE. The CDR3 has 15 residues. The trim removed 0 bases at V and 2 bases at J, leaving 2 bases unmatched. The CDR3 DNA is TGTGCCAGCAGCGTAGAAGGGACAGGGGCCTACGAGCAGTACTTC. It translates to CASSVEGTGAYEQYF.

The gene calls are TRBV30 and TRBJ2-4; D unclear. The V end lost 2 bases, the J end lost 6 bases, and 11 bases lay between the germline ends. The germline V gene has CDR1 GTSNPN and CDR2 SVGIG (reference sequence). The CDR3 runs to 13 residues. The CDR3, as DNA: TGTGCCTGGAGTCCTATGATGGTAAACATTCAGTACTTC. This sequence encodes CAWSPMMVNIQYF.

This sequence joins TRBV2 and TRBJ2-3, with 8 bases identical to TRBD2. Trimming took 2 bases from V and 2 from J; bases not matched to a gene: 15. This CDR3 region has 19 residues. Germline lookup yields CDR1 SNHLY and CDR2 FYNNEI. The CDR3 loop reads CASSERPPGGGRTTDTQYF. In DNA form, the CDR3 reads TGTGCCAGCAGTGAAAGGCCCCCGGGCGGGGGGCGCACCACAGATACGCAGTATTTT.

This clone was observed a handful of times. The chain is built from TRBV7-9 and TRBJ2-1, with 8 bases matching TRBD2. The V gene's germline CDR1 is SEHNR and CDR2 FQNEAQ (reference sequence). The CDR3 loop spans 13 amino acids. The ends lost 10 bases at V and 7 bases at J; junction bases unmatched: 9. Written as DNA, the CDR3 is TGTGCCACCCAGCCGGGGGGGGAGAATGAGCAGTTCTTC. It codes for CATQPGGENEQFF.

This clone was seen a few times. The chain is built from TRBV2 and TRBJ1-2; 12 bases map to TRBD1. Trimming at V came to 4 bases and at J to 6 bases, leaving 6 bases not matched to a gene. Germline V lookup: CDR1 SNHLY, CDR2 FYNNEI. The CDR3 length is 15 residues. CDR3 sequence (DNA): TGTGCCAGCAGTGCCACGGGACAGGGGGCTGATGGCTACACCTTC. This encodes CASSATGQGADGYTF.

The CDR3 nucleotides are TGTGCCAGCAGGAGGGACTCTGGGGCCAACGTCCTGACTTTC. Translating it yields CASRRDSGANVLTF. The rearrangement links TRBV6-5 to TRBJ2-6, with D possibly being TRBD2 (5 bases). The V end lost 6 bases, the J end lost 0 bases, and 6 bases lay between the germline ends. The CDR3 has 14 residues. Germline-derived CDR1 and CDR2 are MNHEY and SVGAGI.

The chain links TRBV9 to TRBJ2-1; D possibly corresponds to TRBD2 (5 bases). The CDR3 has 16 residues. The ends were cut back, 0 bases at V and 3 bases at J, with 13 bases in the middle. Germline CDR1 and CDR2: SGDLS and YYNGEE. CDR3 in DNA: TGTGCCAGCAGCGTAGATGGACTGGCGGTCTACAATGAGCAGTTCTTC. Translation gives CASSVDGLAVYNEQFF.

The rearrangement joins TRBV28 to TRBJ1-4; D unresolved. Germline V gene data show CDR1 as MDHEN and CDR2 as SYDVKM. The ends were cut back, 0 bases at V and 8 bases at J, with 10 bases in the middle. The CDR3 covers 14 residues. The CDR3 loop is CASSLWRAAEKLFF. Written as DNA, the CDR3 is TGTGCCAGCAGTTTATGGAGGGCCGCCGAAAAACTGTTTTTT.

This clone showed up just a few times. CDR3 bases: TGCGCCAGCAGCCAAGAGGCCCGGCCTAGCCGGGTAGATACGCAGTATTTT. It translates to CASSQEARPSRVDTQYF. The chain recombines TRBV4-3 with TRBJ2-3, with a possible D match to TRBD2 (5 bases). This CDR3 contains 17 residues. The V gene's germline CDR1 is LGHNA and CDR2 YSLEER. V dropped 0 bases and J dropped 5 bases, with 18 bases sitting between them.

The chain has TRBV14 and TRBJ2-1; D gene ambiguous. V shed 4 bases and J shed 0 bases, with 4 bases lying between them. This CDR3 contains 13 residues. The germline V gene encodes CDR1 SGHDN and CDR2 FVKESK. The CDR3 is CASSPSSYNEQFF. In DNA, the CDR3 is TGTGCCAGCAGCCCGAGCTCCTACAATGAGCAGTTCTTC.

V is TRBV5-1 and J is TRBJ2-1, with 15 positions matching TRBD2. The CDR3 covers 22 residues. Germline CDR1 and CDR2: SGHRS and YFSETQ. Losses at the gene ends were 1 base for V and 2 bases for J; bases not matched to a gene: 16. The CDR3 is CASSLRLTAGLAGGGPYNEQFF. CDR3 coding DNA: TGCGCCAGCAGCTTGCGGCTTACTGCGGGACTAGCGGGGGGAGGTCCCTACAATGAGCAGTTCTTC.

CDR3 protein: CASSVGGGAGGPGSNEQFF. DNA for the CDR3: TGTGCCAGCAGCGTAGGAGGTGGAGCGGGGGGGCCAGGAAGCAATGAGCAGTTCTTC. This chain joins TRBV9 and TRBJ2-1; 10 bases align to TRBD2. The CDR3 totals 19 residues. V gave up 0 bases and J gave up 6 bases; unmatched junction bases: 15. CDR1 and CDR2 from the germline V gene are SGDLS and YYNGEE.

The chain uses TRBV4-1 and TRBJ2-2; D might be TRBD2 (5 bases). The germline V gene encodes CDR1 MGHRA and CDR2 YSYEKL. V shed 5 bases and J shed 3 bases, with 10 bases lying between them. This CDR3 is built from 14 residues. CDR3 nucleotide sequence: TGCGCCAGCAGCACACGGGAATACACCGGGGAGCTGTTTTTT. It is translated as CASSTREYTGELFF.

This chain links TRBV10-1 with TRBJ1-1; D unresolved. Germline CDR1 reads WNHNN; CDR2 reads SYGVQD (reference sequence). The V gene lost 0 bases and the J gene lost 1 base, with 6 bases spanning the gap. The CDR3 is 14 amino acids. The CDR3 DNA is TGCGCCAGCAGTGAGTCTTCGGGGAACACTGAAGCTTTCTTT. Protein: CASSESSGNTEAFF.

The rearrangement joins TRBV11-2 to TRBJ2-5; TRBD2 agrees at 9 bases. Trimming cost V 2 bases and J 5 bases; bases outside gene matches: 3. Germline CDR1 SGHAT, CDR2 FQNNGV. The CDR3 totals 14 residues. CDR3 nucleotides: TGTGCCAGCAGCTTACCTAGCGGGGTTGAGACCCAGTACTTC. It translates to CASSLPSGVETQYF.